This T cell receptor (beta chain) was sequenced for a study of T cell repertoires in cytomegalovirus infection. TCRdb redid the calling of the reads with MiXCR, one entry per CDR3 protein. In the table there are more than 150,000 distinct CDR3 sequences, about 21% of which are singletons. The germline V and J ends were trimmed by 4 bases and 2 bases, with 18 bases remaining between them. Germline V gene sequence: CDR1 GTSNPN, CDR2 SVGIG (reference sequence). The CDR3 is made up of 16 amino acids. There are a few counts of this clonotype. This receptor was identified in a human donor in good health (CMV status not recorded). Some clones in this sample may be carry-over from other donors' samples. The chain links TRBV30 to TRBJ1-5; no clear D. The source material was PBMCs. The CDR3 region has the DNA TGTGCCTGGACTCCGGAGGGCCGGACCCGCAATCAGCCCCAGCATTTT. The encoded protein is CAWTPEGRTRNQPQHF. Full variable domain (missing parts from reference TRBV30 and TRBJ1-5): SQTIHQWPATLVQPVGSPLSLECTVEGTSNPNLYWYRQAAGRGLQLLFYSVGIGQISSEVPQNLSASRPQDRQFILSSKKLLLSDSGFYLCAWTPEGRTRNQPQHFGDGTRLSIL.